The sequence of this TCR beta chain was determined in a study of beta chain features in type 1 diabetes. Per the germline V gene, CDR1 is SEHNR and CDR2 is FQNEAQ (reference sequence). The CDR3 has 16 amino acids. V gave up 5 bases and J gave up 4 bases, with 18 bases separating them. Whole-study results and caveats: Researchers reported that naive, central memory and Treg TCRB repertoires appeared more similar in patients than in healthy donors. Among patients with Type 1 diabetes, TCRB CDR3s were moderately but significantly shorter in every one of the four CD4+ subsets. More deletions and fewer insertions at VDJ junctions were seen in type 1 diabetes patients.

CD45RO/CCR7/CD25/CD127/CD95/CD27 staining was used to isolate CD4+ naive, central memory, regulatory and stem cell-like memory cells by sorting. This clone appeared a few times. The target antigen is unknown. Expressed TCRB transcripts were sequenced, since all the RNA that had been isolated was reverse transcribed. Deep immunoSEQ sequencing covered naive, central memory and regulatory T cell samples. Profiled with immunoSEQ multiplex PCR; TCRdb holds only in-frame clones, not every one. The sample yields over 600,000 clones, around 12% seen once. The sequencing sample was made of naive CD4+ T cells from blood. The J gene is TRBJ2-1, the V gene TRBV7-9; D gene uncertain. The sequence derives from a man aged 25-45 years with type 1 diabetes. CDR3 region: CASSTQRATRYNEQFF. The CDR3 region has the DNA TGTGCCAGCAGCACCCAGAGAGCGACGCGGTACAATGAGCAGTTCTTC.